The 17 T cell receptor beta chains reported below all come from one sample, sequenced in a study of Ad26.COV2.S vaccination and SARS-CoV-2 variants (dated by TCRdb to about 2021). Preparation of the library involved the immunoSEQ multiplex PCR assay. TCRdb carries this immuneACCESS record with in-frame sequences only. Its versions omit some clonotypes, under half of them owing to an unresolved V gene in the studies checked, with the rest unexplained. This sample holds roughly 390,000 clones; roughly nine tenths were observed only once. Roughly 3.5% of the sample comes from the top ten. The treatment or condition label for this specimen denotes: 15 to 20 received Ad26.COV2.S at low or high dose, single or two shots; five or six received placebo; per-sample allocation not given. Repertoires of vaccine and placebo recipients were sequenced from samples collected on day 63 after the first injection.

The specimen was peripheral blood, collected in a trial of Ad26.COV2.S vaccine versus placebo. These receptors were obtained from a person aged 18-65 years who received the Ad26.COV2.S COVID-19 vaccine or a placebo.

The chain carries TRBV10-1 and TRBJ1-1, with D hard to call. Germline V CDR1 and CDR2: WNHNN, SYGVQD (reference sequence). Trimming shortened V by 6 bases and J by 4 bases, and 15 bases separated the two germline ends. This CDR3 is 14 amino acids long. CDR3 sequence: CASRRGRPRTEAFF. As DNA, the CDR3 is TGCGCCAGCAGAAGAGGCAGGCCCCGCACTGAAGCTTTCTTT.

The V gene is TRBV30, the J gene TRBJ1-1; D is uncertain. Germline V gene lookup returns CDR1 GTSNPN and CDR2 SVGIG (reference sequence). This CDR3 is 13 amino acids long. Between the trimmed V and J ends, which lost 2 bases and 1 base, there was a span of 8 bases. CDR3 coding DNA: TGTGCCTGGAGTTTTCTGGAGAACACTGAAGCTTTCTTT. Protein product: CAWSFLENTEAFF.

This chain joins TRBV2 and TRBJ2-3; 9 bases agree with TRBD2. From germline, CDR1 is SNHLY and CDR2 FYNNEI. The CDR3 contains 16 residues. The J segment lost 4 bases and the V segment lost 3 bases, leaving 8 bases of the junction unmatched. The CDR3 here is CASSEIGLARPDTQYF. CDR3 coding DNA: TGTGCCAGCAGTGAGATTGGACTAGCGCGGCCAGATACGCAGTATTTT. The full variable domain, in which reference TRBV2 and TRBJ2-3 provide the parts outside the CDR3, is EPEVTQTPSHQVTQMGQEVILRCVPISNHLYFYWYRQILGQKVEFLVSFYNNEISEKSEIFDDQFSVERPDGSNFTLKIRSTKLEDSAMYFCASSEIGLARPDTQYFGPGTRLTVL.

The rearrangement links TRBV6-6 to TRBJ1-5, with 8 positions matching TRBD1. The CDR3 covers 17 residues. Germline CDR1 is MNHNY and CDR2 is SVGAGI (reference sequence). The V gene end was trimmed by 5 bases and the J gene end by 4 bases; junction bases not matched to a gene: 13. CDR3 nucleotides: TGTGCCAGCAGTCCCCTATGGGGACAGGAGGAAAATCAGCCCCAGCATTTT. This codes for CASSPLWGQEENQPQHF.

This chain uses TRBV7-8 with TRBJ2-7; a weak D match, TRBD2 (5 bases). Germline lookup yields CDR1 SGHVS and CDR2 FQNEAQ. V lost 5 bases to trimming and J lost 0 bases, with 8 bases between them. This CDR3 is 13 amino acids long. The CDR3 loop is CASSNRGSYEQYF. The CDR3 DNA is TGTGCCAGCAGCAACCGGGGCTCCTACGAGCAGTACTTC.

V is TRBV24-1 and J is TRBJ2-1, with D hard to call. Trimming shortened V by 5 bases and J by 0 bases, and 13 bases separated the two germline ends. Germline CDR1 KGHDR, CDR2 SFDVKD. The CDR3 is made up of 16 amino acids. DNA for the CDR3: TGTGCCACCAGTGGTGCGGCGGAGAGCTCCTACAATGAGCAGTTCTTC. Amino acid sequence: CATSGAAESSYNEQFF.

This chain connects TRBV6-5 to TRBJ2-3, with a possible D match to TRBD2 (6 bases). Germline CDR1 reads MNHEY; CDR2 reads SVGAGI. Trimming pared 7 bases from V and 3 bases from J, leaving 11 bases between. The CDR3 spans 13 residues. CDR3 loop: CASTGVATDTQYF. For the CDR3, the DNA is TGTGCCAGCACGGGGGTAGCAACAGATACGCAGTATTTT.

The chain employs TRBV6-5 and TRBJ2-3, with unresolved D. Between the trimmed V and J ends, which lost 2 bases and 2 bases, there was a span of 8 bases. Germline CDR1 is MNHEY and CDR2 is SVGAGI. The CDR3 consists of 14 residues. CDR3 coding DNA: TGTGCCAGCAGTTACCAAGGTGACACAGATACGCAGTATTTT. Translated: CASSYQGDTDTQYF.

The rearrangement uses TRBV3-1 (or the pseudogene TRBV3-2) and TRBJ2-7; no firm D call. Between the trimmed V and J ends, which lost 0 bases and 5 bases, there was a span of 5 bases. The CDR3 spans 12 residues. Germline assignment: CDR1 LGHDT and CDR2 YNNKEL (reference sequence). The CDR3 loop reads CASSQDTDEQYF. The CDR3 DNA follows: TGTGCCAGCAGCCAAGATACCGACGAGCAGTACTTC.

The CDR3 is CASSPRGVPSEQYF. The CDR3 coding sequence is TGTGCCAGCAGCCCCCGGGGGGTCCCCTCCGAGCAGTACTTC. This sequence joins TRBV5-4 and TRBJ2-7; TRBD2 matches at 7 bases. J gave up 6 bases and V 4 bases, and 10 bases lay outside the gene matches. There are 14 residues in the CDR3. Germline V CDR1 and CDR2: SGHNT, YYREEE (reference sequence). Supplemented by reference TRBV5-4 and TRBJ2-7, the full variable domain reads ETGVTQSPTHLIKTRGQQVTLRCSSQSGHNTVSWYQQALGQGPQFIFQYYREEENGRGNFPPRFSGLQFPNYSSELNVNALELDDSALYLCASSPRGVPSEQYFGPGTRLTVT.

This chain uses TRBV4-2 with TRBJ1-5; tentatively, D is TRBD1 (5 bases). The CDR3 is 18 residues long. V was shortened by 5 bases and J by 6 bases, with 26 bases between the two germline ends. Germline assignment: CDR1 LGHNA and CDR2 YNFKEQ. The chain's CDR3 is CASSSEPGEALGGQPQHF. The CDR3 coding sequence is TGTGCCAGCAGCTCTGAGCCGGGGGAGGCCCTAGGAGGTCAGCCCCAGCATTTT.

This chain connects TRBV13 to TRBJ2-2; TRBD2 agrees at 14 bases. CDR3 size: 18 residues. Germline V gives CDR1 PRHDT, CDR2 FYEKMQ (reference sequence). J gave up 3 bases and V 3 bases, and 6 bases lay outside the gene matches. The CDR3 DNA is TGTGCCAGCAGCTTGTGGACTAGCGGGGGGACAGACACCGGGGAGCTGTTTTTT. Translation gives CASSLWTSGGTDTGELFF. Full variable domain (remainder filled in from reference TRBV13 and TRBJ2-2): AAGVIQSPRHLIKEKRETATLKCYPIPRHDTVYWYQQGPGQDPQFLISFYEKMQSDKGSIPDRFSAQQFSDYHSELNMSSLELGDSALYFCASSLWTSGGTDTGELFFGEGSRLTVL.

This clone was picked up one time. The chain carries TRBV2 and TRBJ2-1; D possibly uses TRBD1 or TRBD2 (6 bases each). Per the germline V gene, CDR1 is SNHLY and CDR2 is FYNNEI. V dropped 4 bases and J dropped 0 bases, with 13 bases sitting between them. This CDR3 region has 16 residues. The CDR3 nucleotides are TGTGCCAGCAGTGGGGGGGCCTCGAGCTCCTACAATGAGCAGTTCTTC. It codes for CASSGGASSSYNEQFF.

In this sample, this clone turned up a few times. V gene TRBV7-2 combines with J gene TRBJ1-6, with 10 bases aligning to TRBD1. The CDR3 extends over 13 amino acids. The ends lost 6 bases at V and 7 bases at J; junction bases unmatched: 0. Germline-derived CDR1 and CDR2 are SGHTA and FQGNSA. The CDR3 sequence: CASRGQGNSPLHF. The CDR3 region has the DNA TGTGCCAGCAGGGGACAGGGGAATTCACCCCTCCACTTT.

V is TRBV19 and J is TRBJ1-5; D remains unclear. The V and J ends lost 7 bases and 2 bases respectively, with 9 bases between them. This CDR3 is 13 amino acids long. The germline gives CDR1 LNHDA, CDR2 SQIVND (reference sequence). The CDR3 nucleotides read TGTGCCAGTACCGACCTTGGCAATCAGCCCCAGCATTTT. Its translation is CASTDLGNQPQHF.

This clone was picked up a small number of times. For the CDR3, the DNA is TGTGCCAGCAGCTCCCAGGAGGGTGGCTACACCTTC. It translates to CASSSQEGGYTF. J is TRBJ1-2 and V is TRBV3-1 (or the pseudogene TRBV3-2); D unclear. Trimming pared 5 bases from V and 7 bases from J, leaving 11 bases between. Germline loops: CDR1 LGHDT, CDR2 YNNKEL (reference sequence). The CDR3 spans 12 residues.

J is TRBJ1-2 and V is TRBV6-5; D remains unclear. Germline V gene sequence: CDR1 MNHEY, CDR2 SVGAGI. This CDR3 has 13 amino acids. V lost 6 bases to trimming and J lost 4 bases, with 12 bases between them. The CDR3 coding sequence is TGTGCCAGCAGGTCTCCTTCAGGCTATGGCTACACCTTC. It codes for CASRSPSGYGYTF.